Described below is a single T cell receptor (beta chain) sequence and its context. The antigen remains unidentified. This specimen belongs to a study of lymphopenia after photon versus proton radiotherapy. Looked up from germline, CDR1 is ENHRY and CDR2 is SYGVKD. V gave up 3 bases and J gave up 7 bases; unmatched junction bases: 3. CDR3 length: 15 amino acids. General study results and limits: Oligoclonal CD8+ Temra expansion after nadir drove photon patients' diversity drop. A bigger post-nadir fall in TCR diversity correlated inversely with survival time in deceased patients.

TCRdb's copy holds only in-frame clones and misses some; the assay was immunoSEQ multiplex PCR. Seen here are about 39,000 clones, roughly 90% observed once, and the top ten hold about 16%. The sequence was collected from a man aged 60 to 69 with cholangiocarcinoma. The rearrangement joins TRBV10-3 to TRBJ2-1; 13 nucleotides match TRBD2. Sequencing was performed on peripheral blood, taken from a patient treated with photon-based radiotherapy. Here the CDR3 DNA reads TGTGCCATCAGTGAACTAGCGGGAGGGACGAATGAGCAGTTCTTC. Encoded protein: CAISELAGGTNEQFF.